This TCR beta chain was documented in a study of OX40 agonist ivuxolimab in advanced cancers. The method was immunoSEQ multiplex PCR; TCRdb's version includes in-frame clones alone and lacks a portion of them. This table holds approximately 100,000 clones, 90% found once. From germline, CDR1 is MGHRA and CDR2 YSYEKL. V lost 0 bases, J lost 0 bases, and 5 bases stayed unmatched. The length of the CDR3 is 17 residues. The origin of this receptor is an adult with an advanced solid tumor such as melanoma, head and neck, liver or kidney cancer. The sequences come from CD4+ or CD8+ T cells sorted from blood, collected in a trial of the OX40 agonist ivuxolimab. The chain links TRBV4-1 to TRBJ2-3; 8 bases agree with TRBD2. The CDR3 DNA reads as TGCGCCAGCAGCCAAGATCCAGCGGGGGCTAGCACAGATACGCAGTATTTT. As protein: CASSQDPAGASTDTQYF.